This T cell receptor (beta chain) originates from a study of T-cell reconstitution after alpha-beta-depleted transplantation in children. TCRbeta library construction was performed incorporating unique molecular identifiers. TCRdb reanalysed the PCR reads using MiXCR and keeps one entry per CDR3 protein. The table has around 580,000 distinct CDR3 sequences, about 23% seen once; the top ten hold 14%. This CDR3 comprises 15 residues. Germline CDR1 and CDR2: MNHEY and SVGAGI. Trimming took 2 bases from V and 0 from J, leaving 10 bases between them. This clonotype was seen many times. The source of this sequence is a boy under two years old who had a stem cell transplant for acute myeloid leukemia, so the T cells may come from the graft donor. This chain joins TRBV6-5 and TRBJ1-1; the D gene is possibly TRBD1 (6 bases). The sequencing used PBMCs, mostly from graft donor cells, collected 360 days after TCRalphabeta/CD19-depleted stem cell transplant. CDR3 bases: TGTGCCAGCAGTTACGGGACAAGCATGAACACTGAAGCTTTCTTT. As protein: CASSYGTSMNTEAFF.